Shown below are 5 T cell receptor beta chains from a single sample sequenced in a study of blood T cell repertoires in COVID-19. TCRdb's copy holds only in-frame clones and misses some; the assay was immunoSEQ multiplex PCR. This sample has some 250,000 clones; 70% to 85% occur once, and the top ten carry approximately 9.6%. The sequenced sample consisted of peripheral blood. The receptors were gathered from a woman older than 75 with acute or convalescent COVID-19.

V usage is TRBV6-4 and J usage is TRBJ2-1; D might be TRBD2 (5 bases). Germline loops: CDR1 MRHNA, CDR2 SNTAGT. This CDR3 has 15 amino acids. V was cut by 8 bases and J by 2 bases, with 16 bases left in between. CDR3 sequence reads: CASPRGQQAYNEQFF. In DNA, the CDR3 is TGTGCCAGCCCACGCGGGCAGCAAGCCTACAATGAGCAGTTCTTC.

This chain connects TRBV2 to TRBJ1-4; 7 bases are shared with TRBD1. Trimming at V came to 6 bases and at J to 0 bases, leaving 4 bases not matched to a gene. From germline, CDR1 is SNHLY and CDR2 FYNNEI. This CDR3 contains 15 residues. In DNA form, the CDR3 reads TGTGCCAGCAGGGGGACAGCCGCAACTAATGAAAAACTGTTTTTT. Its protein product is CASRGTAATNEKLFF.

This chain uses TRBV4-1 with TRBJ2-2; possible D gene TRBD2, 7 bases. Trimming removed 5 bases from V and 3 bases from J, with 16 bases in between. This CDR3 region has 16 residues. Germline CDR1 is MGHRA and CDR2 is YSYEKL. The CDR3 DNA follows: TGCGCCAGCAGCGGGGGGGCAGGGGTCCACACCGGGGAGCTGTTTTTT. Translation: CASSGGAGVHTGELFF.

This clone was picked up one time. This CDR3 is also generated by other DNA sequences in the sample. CDR3 protein: CAWGQGNQPQHF. The CDR3 DNA reads TGTGCCTGGGGACAGGGGAATCAGCCCCAGCATTTT. This chain connects TRBV30 to TRBJ1-5; TRBD1 matches at 9 bases. CDR1 is GTSNPN and CDR2 is SVGIG in the germline V gene (reference sequence). The CDR3 is made up of 12 amino acids. V lost 5 bases and J lost 4; bases outside the gene matches: 0.

V is TRBV2 and J is TRBJ1-4, with D unresolved. Trimming stripped 0 bases from V and 6 bases from J, with 17 bases between. The CDR3 extends over 17 amino acids. CDR1 is SNHLY and CDR2 is FYNNEI in the germline V gene. DNA for the CDR3: TGTGCCAGCAGTGAAGCGCCCCTGGGAGTCAAGGATGAAAAACTGTTTTTT. It is translated as CASSEAPLGVKDEKLFF.